This passage covers 15 T cell receptor beta chains from one sample sequenced in a study of T-cell memory formation after mild COVID-19. One entry per CDR3 protein, called by TCRdb with MiXCR from the 5' RACE reads. The profile shows around 450,000 distinct CDR3 sequences, roughly 24% of them singletons. The specimen was PBMCs or a T cell subset sorted from them (not recorded which). Receptor source: an adult woman who had mild COVID-19 (a few samples of this study predate the infection). Cell type and time point are not known.

This chain links TRBV7-6 with TRBJ2-1, with D unresolved. Trimming stripped 8 bases from V and 2 bases from J, with 7 bases between. CDR1 is SGHVS, CDR2 FNYEAQ, per germline. The CDR3 length is 12 residues. CDR3 sequence reads: CASGVTYNEQFF. The CDR3, as DNA: TGTGCCAGCGGGGTCACCTACAATGAGCAGTTCTTC.

In this sample, this clonotype turned up a few times. V and J are TRBV20-1 and TRBJ2-3, with TRBD1 identical over 9 bases. The CDR3 has 15 amino acids. Trimming at V came to 6 bases and at J to 6 bases, leaving 13 bases not matched to a gene. Germline CDR1 and CDR2: DFQATT and SNEGSKA (reference sequence). The CDR3 region has the DNA TGCAGTGCCCGGGGCGGACAGGGGACATATGATACGCAGTATTTT. It codes for CSARGGQGTYDTQYF.

This clonotype was observed a handful of times. The chain uses TRBV7-8 and TRBJ1-5; unclear D gene. Between the trimmed V and J ends, which lost 1 base and 6 bases, there was a span of 10 bases. CDR3 length: 14 residues. Germline V gene lookup returns CDR1 SGHVS and CDR2 FQNEAQ. The CDR3 reads CASSLVTPFQPQHF. The CDR3 DNA sequence: TGTGCCAGCAGCTTAGTTACCCCCTTTCAGCCCCAGCATTTT.

The chain uses TRBV29-1 and TRBJ2-7; the match to TRBD1 covers 12 bases. Germline trimming cut 7 bases from V and 4 bases from J; bases unmatched to any gene: 5. This CDR3 comprises 13 residues. The germline V gene has CDR1 SQVTM and CDR2 ANQGSEA. CDR3 region: CSGKGQGAYEQYF. DNA for the CDR3: TGCAGCGGCAAGGGACAGGGGGCATACGAGCAGTACTTC.

V is TRBV7-8 and J is TRBJ2-1; the match to TRBD2 covers 7 bases. The CDR3 sequence is 15 residues long. CDR1 and CDR2 from the germline V gene are SGHVS and FQNEAQ. V lost 5 bases to trimming and J lost 7 bases; unmatched junction nucleotides: 11. DNA of the CDR3: TGTGCCAGCAGCAAGAGCGGGGTAAAAGGTAATGAGCAGTTCTTC. Encoded protein: CASSKSGVKGNEQFF.

This clonotype was recorded many times. The gene calls are TRBV4-1 and TRBJ2-1, with D possibly being TRBD1 (6 bases). The CDR3 is made up of 16 amino acids. Germline V CDR1 and CDR2: MGHRA, YSYEKL. V was cut by 0 bases and J by 1 base, with 10 bases left in between. The CDR3 spells CASSQDRGGSYNEQFF. Here the CDR3 DNA reads TGCGCCAGCAGCCAAGATAGAGGGGGATCCTACAATGAGCAGTTCTTC.

Only a few counts were recorded for this clonotype. This chain connects TRBV30 to TRBJ2-7; unclear D gene. V lost 3 bases to trimming and J lost 2 bases, with 8 bases between them. Germline CDR1 GTSNPN, CDR2 SVGIG (reference sequence). This CDR3 contains 12 residues. This CDR3 is CAWSYRAYEQYF. The DNA of the CDR3 is TGTGCCTGGAGCTATAGGGCCTACGAGCAGTACTTC.

The V gene is TRBV21-1, the J gene TRBJ1-4; the DNA was not used to check the table's D call, TRBD1. TRBV21-1 is a pseudogene segment. CDR3 length: 19 amino acids. CDR3 residues: CASSKEGTGGSPMGEKLFF. CDR3 bases: TGTGCCAGCAGCAAAGAGGGGACAGGGGGCTCACCCATGGGGGAAAAACTGTTTTTT.

In this sample, this clonotype turned up a few times. The chain joins TRBV5-1 to TRBJ2-1, with a tentative D call TRBD1 (5 bases). Germline V gene lookup returns CDR1 SGHRS and CDR2 YFSETQ. CDR3 size: 16 residues. The V gene lost 0 bases and the J gene lost 2 bases, with 12 bases spanning the gap. CDR3 DNA sequence: TGCGCCAGCAGCTTGGATGTCTCAGGGCCCTACAATGAGCAGTTCTTC. Its protein product is CASSLDVSGPYNEQFF.

The V gene is TRBV27, the J gene TRBJ2-7, with D possibly matching TRBD1 (5 bases). Germline V gene sequence: CDR1 MNHEY, CDR2 SMNVEV (reference sequence). The CDR3 loop spans 14 amino acids. V shed 5 bases and J shed 0 bases, with 11 bases lying between them. CDR3 nucleotide sequence: TGTGCCAGCAGTGTACAGGAAAGCTCCTACGAGCAGTACTTC. Amino acid sequence: CASSVQESSYEQYF.

The rearrangement joins TRBV7-2 to TRBJ2-1, with 12 bases that match TRBD2. CDR3 length: 16 amino acids. J was trimmed by 5 bases and V by 2 bases; bases with no gene match: 4. Germline V CDR1 and CDR2: SGHTA, FQGNSA. The CDR3 DNA sequence: TGTGCCAGCAGCTTACAGGGACTAGCGGGCCACAATGAGCAGTTCTTC. Its protein is CASSLQGLAGHNEQFF.

A few counts support this clonotype. V usage is TRBV12-3 or TRBV12-4 and J usage is TRBJ2-7, with 10 bases that match TRBD1. The CDR3 consists of 13 residues. Trimming took 5 bases from V and 6 from J; bases not matched to a gene: 4. The CDR3: CASSGTGAVEQYF. The CDR3 region has the DNA TGTGCCAGCAGTGGGACAGGGGCGGTCGAGCAGTACTTC.

The rearrangement uses TRBV7-2 and TRBJ2-5; D uncertain. Germline V gene sequence: CDR1 SGHTA, CDR2 FQGNSA. Deletions cut 2 bases from V and 4 bases from J, with 8 bases between. The CDR3 consists of 13 residues. The CDR3 loop is CASSLFVGETQYF. The CDR3, as DNA: TGTGCCAGCAGCTTATTCGTCGGAGAGACCCAGTACTTC.

This clonotype was recorded a few times. J is TRBJ1-2 and V is TRBV7-9, with TRBD1 matching over 8 bases. The trim removed 4 bases at V and 4 bases at J, leaving 20 bases unmatched. The germline V gene has CDR1 SEHNR and CDR2 FQNEAQ (reference sequence). This CDR3 region has 19 residues. CDR3: CASSSRDDRGLLWLYGYTF. CDR3 bases: TGTGCCAGCAGCTCTAGAGACGACAGGGGCCTCCTATGGCTCTATGGCTACACCTTC.

This clonotype was recorded once. The genes are TRBV9 and TRBJ1-2, with TRBD1 as a possible D gene (5 bases). Germline assignment: CDR1 SGDLS and CDR2 YYNGEE. The CDR3 sequence is 14 residues long. Trimming removed 3 bases from V and 4 bases from J, with 13 bases in between. CDR3 protein: CASSADSEPYGYTF. CDR3 bases: TGTGCCAGCAGCGCCGACAGTGAACCCTATGGCTACACCTTC.